This T cell receptor (beta chain) originates from a study of blood T cell repertoires in COVID-19. Study summary: Whether acute or convalescent, the COVID-19 samples came from the United States, Italy and Spain. Sources were T cells, B-cell-depleted T cells, or PBMCs; the material itself was cDNA or gDNA.

Germline V gene lookup returns CDR1 SGHRS and CDR2 YFSETQ. The CDR3 sequence is 14 residues long. V shed 1 base and J 5 bases; nucleotides not matched to a gene: 5. Original analysis: Nucleated cell number was recorded as an estimate derived from reference gene primer amplification. Using immunoSEQ multiplex PCR, the repertoire was profiled, and TCRdb retains in-frame clones only, with some absent. V and J calls and clone size are those listed in that table; D and trimming were worked out from the DNA. The sample lists about 200,000 clones; about 80% were seen once. This TCR was sampled from a human donor with acute or convalescent COVID-19. The donor label of this sample is uncertain. The sample consisted of peripheral blood. This chain links TRBV5-1 with TRBJ2-5; 7 bases fit TRBD1. The CDR3 bases are TGCGCCAGCAGCTTGAACGCCAGGGGGGAGACCCAGTACTTC. It encodes CASSLNARGETQYF.